The next 5 T cell receptor beta chains were all read from a single sample in a study of blood T cell repertoires in COVID-19. Clones were sequenced by immunoSEQ multiplex PCR, and TCRdb holds only the in-frame ones, with some missing. This table holds approximately 250,000 clones, 70% to 85% found once. Source material: PBMCs or T cells enriched from blood (not recorded which). These receptors all stem from a man aged 40-55 years who had recovered from COVID-19.

J is TRBJ2-7 and V is TRBV7-2; 7 bases fit TRBD2. V trimming: 7 bases; J trimming: 6 bases; junction bases outside the gene matches: 9. Germline-derived CDR1 and CDR2 are SGHTA and FQGNSA. CDR3 length: 13 amino acids. CDR3 protein: CASTLFGEGEQYF. The CDR3 region has the DNA TGTGCCAGCACCCTCTTCGGGGAGGGCGAGCAGTACTTC.

The V gene is TRBV28, the J gene TRBJ2-2, with TRBD2 as a possible D gene (6 bases). CDR1 and CDR2 (germline): MDHEN, SYDVKM. V was cut by 4 bases and J by 7 bases, with 19 bases left in between. The CDR3 is 16 amino acids. In DNA form, the CDR3 reads TGTGCCAGCAGTTCCCCCGGCGGGGTACGGAGCGGGGAGCTGTTTTTT. Amino acids: CASSSPGGVRSGELFF.

The rearrangement uses TRBV11-2 and TRBJ2-3, with 8 bases that match TRBD1. Germline V gives CDR1 SGHAT, CDR2 FQNNGV. The J segment lost 6 bases and the V segment lost 1 base, leaving 3 bases of the junction unmatched. This CDR3 spans 14 amino acids. The CDR3 protein is CASSLARGLDTQYF. CDR3 coding DNA: TGTGCCAGCAGCTTAGCCAGGGGGCTCGATACGCAGTATTTT.

There are a few counts of this clone. Here the CDR3 reads CASSVGAGGFEEKLFF. CDR3 bases: TGTGCCAGCAGCGTAGGGGCAGGGGGCTTCGAAGAAAAACTGTTTTTT. The genes are TRBV9 and TRBJ1-4; 8 positions agree with TRBD1. CDR1 SGDLS and CDR2 YYNGEE come from the germline V gene. The CDR3 has 16 residues. Trimming cost V 0 bases and J 8 bases; bases outside gene matches: 9.

The chain combines TRBV28 with TRBJ2-5, with TRBD1 matching 9 bases. The germline V gene has CDR1 MDHEN and CDR2 SYDVKM. V lost 8 bases, J lost 5 bases, and 21 bases stayed unmatched. The CDR3 is 18 residues long. The CDR3, as DNA: TGTGCCAGCTTTGGATCAGGACAGGGGAGCCGGTGGGGGGAGACCCAGTACTTC. Residues: CASFGSGQGSRWGETQYF.